Following are 19 T cell receptor beta chains from one sample sequenced in a study of blood T cell repertoires in COVID-19 (dated by TCRdb to 2020 to 2022). The library came from the immunoSEQ multiplex PCR assay. TCRdb took over this immuneACCESS table, retaining in-frame rearrangements with V and J assigned. Such tables are incomplete; in checked studies, under half of the missing clones stem from an unresolved V gene, and the remainder is unexplained. The sample records nearly 200,000 clones, about 88% of which are singletons. The top ten clones comprise approximately 5.6% of the sample. Sequenced: peripheral blood. The receptors derive from a woman aged 40 to 50 who had recovered from COVID-19.

The V call is TRBV6-5, the J call TRBJ2-7; 9 bases match TRBD1. The CDR3 is made up of 16 amino acids. Germline CDR1 and CDR2: MNHEY and SVGAGI. The ends lost 0 bases at V and 1 base at J; junction bases unmatched: 4. CDR3 amino acids: CASSYSRQGESYEQYF. The CDR3 region has the DNA TGTGCCAGCAGTTACTCGAGACAGGGGGAATCCTACGAGCAGTACTTC.

DNA for the CDR3: TGTGCCAGCAGTGAATCCCAGGCCTTCTCCTACGAGCAGTACTTC. Residues: CASSESQAFSYEQYF. The chain links TRBV25-1 to TRBJ2-7; no reliable D call. The CDR3 spans 15 residues. CDR1 and CDR2 (germline): MGHDK, SYGVNS. V lost 1 base to trimming and J lost 0 bases, with 10 bases between them.

This chain connects TRBV3-1 (or the pseudogene TRBV3-2) to TRBJ2-1, with 9 positions matching TRBD2. The trim removed 0 bases at V and 7 bases at J, leaving 10 bases unmatched. The CDR3 totals 17 residues. Germline-derived CDR1 and CDR2 are LGHDT and YNNKEL (reference sequence). The CDR3 loop reads CASSQDRAGGPRNEQFF. The CDR3 DNA sequence: TGTGCCAGCAGCCAAGATCGCGCGGGAGGGCCTAGGAATGAGCAGTTCTTC.

J is TRBJ2-5 and V is TRBV6-6; tentatively, D is TRBD2 (5 bases). Germline CDR1 is MNHNY and CDR2 is SVGAGI (reference sequence). V dropped 6 bases and J dropped 5 bases, with 10 bases sitting between them. The CDR3 extends over 12 amino acids. The CDR3 bases are TGTGCCAGCAGCCCCTCGGGGGAGACCCAGTACTTC. Its protein product is CASSPSGETQYF.

The chain combines TRBV5-1 with TRBJ1-6; D may be TRBD1 (6 bases). Germline V gene lookup returns CDR1 SGHRS and CDR2 YFSETQ. Deletions cut 0 bases from V and 7 bases from J, with 8 bases between. There are 14 residues in the CDR3. CDR3 coding DNA: TGCGCCAGCAGCTTGGGGACAGAGAATTCACCCCTCCACTTT. It is translated as CASSLGTENSPLHF. Full variable domain (remainder filled in from reference TRBV5-1 and TRBJ1-6): KAGVTQTPRYLIKTRGQQVTLSCSPISGHRSVSWYQQTPGQGLQFLFEYFSETQRNKGNFPGRFSGRQFSNSRSEMNVSTLELGDSALYLCASSLGTENSPLHFGNGTRLTVT.

The genes are TRBV11-3 and TRBJ2-7, with TRBD1 identical over 10 bases. V was pared by 3 bases and J by 3 bases, with 5 bases of the junction left unmatched. The CDR3 spans 15 residues. Germline CDR1 reads SGHNT; CDR2 reads YENEEA. This CDR3 is CASSFRGQGGYEQYF. The CDR3 coding sequence is TGTGCCAGCAGCTTCCGAGGACAGGGGGGCTACGAGCAGTACTTC.

The V gene is TRBV3-1 (or the pseudogene TRBV3-2), the J gene TRBJ2-1; D call uncertain. The germline gives CDR1 LGHDT, CDR2 YNNKEL (reference sequence). Trimming took off 2 bases at V and 9 bases at J, with 8 bases between the two ends. The CDR3 runs 12 residues. CDR3 amino acids: CASSQPTREQFF. The DNA of the CDR3 is TGTGCCAGCAGCCAACCTACCCGTGAGCAGTTCTTC.

The chain joins TRBV19 to TRBJ2-1; 8 bases map to TRBD2. CDR3 length: 15 amino acids. Germline-derived CDR1 and CDR2 are LNHDA and SQIVND (reference sequence). V lost 3 bases and J lost 3; bases outside the gene matches: 4. The CDR3 sequence is CASSMRAGGYNEQFF. DNA of the CDR3: TGTGCCAGTAGTATGAGGGCGGGAGGCTACAATGAGCAGTTCTTC.

This clone was seen just once. The V and J genes are TRBV11-2 and TRBJ1-4, with D perhaps matching TRBD1 (6 bases). Germline CDR1 is SGHAT and CDR2 is FQNNGV. Trimming left V 4 bases short and J 7 bases short, with 7 bases between. The CDR3 extends over 12 amino acids. The DNA for the CDR3 is TGTGCCAGCAGCTCACAGGGTGAAAAACTGTTTTTT. Its protein is CASSSQGEKLFF.

The rearrangement joins TRBV28 to TRBJ2-2; TRBD2 is a possible D gene (5 bases). This CDR3 has 14 amino acids. Trimming took 3 bases from V and 5 from J, leaving 10 bases between them. From germline, CDR1 is MDHEN and CDR2 SYDVKM. This CDR3 is CASSLIPGTGELFF. CDR3 coding DNA: TGTGCCAGCAGTTTGATTCCGGGAACCGGGGAGCTGTTTTTT.

Only one count was recorded for this clone. The chain recombines TRBV18 with TRBJ1-2, with D possibly matching TRBD1 (5 bases). The germline gives CDR1 KGHSH, CDR2 LQKENI. The V and J ends lost 2 bases and 2 bases respectively, with 9 bases between them. The length of the CDR3 is 14 residues. The CDR3, as DNA: TGTGCCAGCTCACCAATAGGGGTAAACTATGGCTACACCTTC. This codes for CASSPIGVNYGYTF.

This sequence joins TRBV14 and TRBJ2-7, with D possibly TRBD2 on 6 matching bases. Trimming shortened V by 1 base and J by 2 bases, and 12 bases separated the two germline ends. This CDR3 is 15 amino acids long. From germline, CDR1 is SGHDN and CDR2 FVKESK. The CDR3 loop reads CASSQGHSGTYEQYF. CDR3 in DNA: TGTGCCAGCAGCCAAGGGCATAGCGGTACCTACGAGCAGTACTTC.

The chain recombines TRBV10-3 with TRBJ1-4, with a tentative D call TRBD1 (5 bases). The V end lost 2 bases, the J end lost 3 bases, and 10 bases lay between the germline ends. The CDR3 extends over 15 amino acids. The germline gives CDR1 ENHRY, CDR2 SYGVKD. This chain's CDR3 is CAISEGGESNEKLFF. The CDR3 nucleotides are TGTGCCATCAGTGAGGGGGGGGAGTCTAATGAAAAACTGTTTTTT.

The chain links TRBV24-1 to TRBJ2-5; D remains unclear. Germline CDR1 and CDR2: KGHDR and SFDVKD. This CDR3 contains 11 residues. V lost 2 bases and J 7 bases, leaving 4 bases between the germline ends. The CDR3 bases are TGTGCCACCAGTGATTACAGGACCCAGTACTTC. It specifies CATSDYRTQYF.

V and J are TRBV27 and TRBJ2-1; 7 bases line up with TRBD2. J gave up 7 bases and V 2 bases, and 8 bases lay outside the gene matches. Germline V lookup: CDR1 MNHEY, CDR2 SMNVEV (reference sequence). This CDR3 is 15 amino acids long. CDR3 DNA sequence: TGTGCCAGCAGTTTAGAAGCGGGACCGTGGAATGAGCAGTTCTTC. Its protein product is CASSLEAGPWNEQFF.

The gene calls are TRBV2 and TRBJ1-5; 7 nucleotides match TRBD1. Germline assignment: CDR1 SNHLY and CDR2 FYNNEI. The V gene end was trimmed by 4 bases and the J gene end by 5 bases; junction bases not matched to a gene: 2. The CDR3 loop spans 13 amino acids. The DNA for the CDR3 is TGTGCCAGCAGTGGTGACAGGGATCAGCCCCAGCATTTT. This sequence encodes CASSGDRDQPQHF.

This chain joins TRBV27 and TRBJ2-3; 7 bases align to TRBD2. The CDR3 sequence is 13 residues long. Germline assignment: CDR1 MNHEY and CDR2 SMNVEV (reference sequence). Unmatched junction bases numbered 4, after V lost 4 bases and J lost 6 bases. The CDR3 sequence is CASSSHSGDTQYF. The CDR3 DNA is TGTGCCAGCAGTTCCCATAGCGGGGATACGCAGTATTTT.

The chain uses TRBV19 and TRBJ1-2; weak D call: TRBD1 (6 bases). Trimming took off 3 bases at V and 11 bases at J, with 13 bases between the two ends. The CDR3 sequence is 12 residues long. CDR1 LNHDA and CDR2 SQIVND come from the germline V gene (reference sequence). The CDR3 sequence: CASSMDRLGYTF. DNA for the CDR3: TGTGCCAGTAGTATGGACAGATTGGGATACACCTTC.

The chain uses TRBV29-1 and TRBJ1-2; 7 bases are shared with TRBD1. This CDR3 spans 11 amino acids. Germline trimming cut 7 bases from V and 4 bases from J; bases unmatched to any gene: 3. Germline V CDR1 and CDR2: SQVTM, ANQGSEA. DNA for the CDR3: TGCAGCGCTACAGGGGCCTATGGCTACACCTTC. Amino acids: CSATGAYGYTF. The full variable domain, with the rest looked up from reference TRBV29-1 and TRBJ1-2, is SAVISQKPSRDICQRGTSLTIQCQVDSQVTMMFWYRQQPGQSLTLIATANQGSEATYESGFVIDKFPISRPNLTFSTLTVSNMSPEDSSIYLCSATGAYGYTFGSGTRLTVV.